This T cell receptor (beta chain) was recovered during a study of blood T cell repertoires in COVID-19. Study context: Material from acute and convalescent COVID-19 was sourced from the United States, Italy and Spain. T cells, B-cell-depleted T cells, or PBMCs provided the cDNA or gDNA that served as material.

The junction had 7 bases not matched to a gene; V was cut back by 10 bases and J by 7 bases. This CDR3 region has 13 residues. Germline V gene data show CDR1 as SEHNR and CDR2 as FQNEAQ (reference sequence). Source study methods: Estimation of nucleated cell counts relied on the amplification of reference gene primers. The repertoire was sequenced with immunoSEQ multiplex PCR; TCRdb's copy has only in-frame clones and lacks some. V and J calls and clone size are given by that table; D and trimming were obtained from the DNA. The sample includes about 100,000 clones, 91% of them seen just once. This TCR was sampled from a man in his fifties with acute or convalescent COVID-19. The specimen sequenced was peripheral blood. The chain has TRBV7-9 and TRBJ2-7; 13 nucleotides agree with TRBD2. The CDR3 region has the DNA TGTGCCACCCGGGGGACTAGCGGGGATGAGCAGTACTTC. Residues: CATRGTSGDEQYF. Based on the CDR3 plus reference TRBV7-9 and TRBJ2-7, the full variable domain is DTGVSQNPRHKITKRGQNVTFRCDPISEHNRLYWYRQTLGQGPEFLTYFQNEAQLEKSRLLSDRFSAERPKGSFSTLEIQRTEQGDSAMYLCATRGTSGDEQYFGPGTRLTVT.